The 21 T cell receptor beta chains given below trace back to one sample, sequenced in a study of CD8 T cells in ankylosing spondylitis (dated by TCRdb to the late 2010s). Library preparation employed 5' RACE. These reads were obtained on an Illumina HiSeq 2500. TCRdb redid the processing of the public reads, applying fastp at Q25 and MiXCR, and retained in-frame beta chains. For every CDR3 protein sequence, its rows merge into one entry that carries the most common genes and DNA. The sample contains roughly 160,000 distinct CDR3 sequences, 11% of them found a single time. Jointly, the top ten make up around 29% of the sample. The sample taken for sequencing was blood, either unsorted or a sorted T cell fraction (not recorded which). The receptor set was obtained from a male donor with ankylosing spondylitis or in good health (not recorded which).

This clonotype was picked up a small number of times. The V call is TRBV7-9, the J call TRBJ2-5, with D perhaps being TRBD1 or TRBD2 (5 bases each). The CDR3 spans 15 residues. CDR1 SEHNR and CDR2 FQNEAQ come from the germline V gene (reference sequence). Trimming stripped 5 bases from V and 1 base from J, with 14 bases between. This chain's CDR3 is CASSHGAVIQETQYF. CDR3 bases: TGTGCCAGCAGCCACGGGGCGGTTATCCAAGAGACCCAGTACTTC.

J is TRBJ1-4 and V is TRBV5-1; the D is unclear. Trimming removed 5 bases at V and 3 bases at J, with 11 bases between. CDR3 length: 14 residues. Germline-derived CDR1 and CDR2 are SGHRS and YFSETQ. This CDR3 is CASSQSISNEKLFF. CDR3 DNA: TGCGCCAGCAGTCAGAGCATCTCTAATGAAAAACTGTTTTTT.

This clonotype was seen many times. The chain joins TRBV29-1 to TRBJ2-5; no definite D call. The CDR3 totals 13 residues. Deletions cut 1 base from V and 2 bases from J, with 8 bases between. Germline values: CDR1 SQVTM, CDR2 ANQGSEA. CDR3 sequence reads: CSVEGKLQETQYF. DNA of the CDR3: TGCAGCGTTGAAGGGAAACTGCAAGAGACCCAGTACTTC.

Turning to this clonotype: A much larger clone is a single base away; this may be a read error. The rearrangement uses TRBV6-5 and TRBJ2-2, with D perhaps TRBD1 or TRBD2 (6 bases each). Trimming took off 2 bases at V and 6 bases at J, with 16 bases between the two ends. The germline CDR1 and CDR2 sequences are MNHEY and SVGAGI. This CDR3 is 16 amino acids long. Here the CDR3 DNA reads TGTGCCAGCAGTTACCCGAGGGGGGATCGCGCCGGGGAGCTGTTTTTT. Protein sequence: CASSYPRGDRAGELFF.

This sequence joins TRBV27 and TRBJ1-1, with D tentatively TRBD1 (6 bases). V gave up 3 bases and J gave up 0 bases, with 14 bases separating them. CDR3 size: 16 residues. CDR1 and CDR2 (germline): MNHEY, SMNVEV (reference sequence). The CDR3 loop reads CASSFRSGQMNTEAFF. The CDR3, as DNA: TGTGCCAGCAGTTTCAGATCCGGACAGATGAACACTGAAGCTTTCTTT.

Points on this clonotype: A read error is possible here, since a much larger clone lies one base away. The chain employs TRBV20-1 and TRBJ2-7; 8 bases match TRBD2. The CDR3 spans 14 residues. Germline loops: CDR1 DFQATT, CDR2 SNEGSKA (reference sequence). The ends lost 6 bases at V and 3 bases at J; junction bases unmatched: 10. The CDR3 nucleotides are TGCAGTGCAAGCAAAGGACTAGCCATCTACGAGCAGTACTTC. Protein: CSASKGLAIYEQYF.

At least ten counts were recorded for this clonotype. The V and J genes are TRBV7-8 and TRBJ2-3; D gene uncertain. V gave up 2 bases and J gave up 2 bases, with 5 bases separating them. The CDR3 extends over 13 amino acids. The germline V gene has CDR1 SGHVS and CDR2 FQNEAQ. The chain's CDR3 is CASSLSTTDTQYF. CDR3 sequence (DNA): TGTGCCAGCAGCTTAAGTACCACAGATACGCAGTATTTT.

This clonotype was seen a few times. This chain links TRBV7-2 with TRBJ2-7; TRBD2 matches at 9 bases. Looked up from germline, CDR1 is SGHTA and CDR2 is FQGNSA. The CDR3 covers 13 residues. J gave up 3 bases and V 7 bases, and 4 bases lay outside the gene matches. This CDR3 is CASTAGGNYEQYF. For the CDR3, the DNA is TGTGCCAGCACGGCGGGGGGGAACTACGAGCAGTACTTC.

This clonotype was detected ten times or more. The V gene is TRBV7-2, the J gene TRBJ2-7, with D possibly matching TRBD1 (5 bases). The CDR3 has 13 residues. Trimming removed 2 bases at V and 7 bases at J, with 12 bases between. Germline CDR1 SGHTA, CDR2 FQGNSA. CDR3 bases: TGTGCCAGCAGCTTACAGGGATTGGGGGAGCAGTACTTC. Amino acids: CASSLQGLGEQYF.

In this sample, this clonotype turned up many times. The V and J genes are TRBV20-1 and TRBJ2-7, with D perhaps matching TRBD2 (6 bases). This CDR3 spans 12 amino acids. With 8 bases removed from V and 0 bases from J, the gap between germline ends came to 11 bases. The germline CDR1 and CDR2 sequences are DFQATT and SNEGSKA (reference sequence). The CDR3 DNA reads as TGCAGTAGGGACTTGTCCTCCTACGAGCAGTACTTC. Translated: CSRDLSSYEQYF.

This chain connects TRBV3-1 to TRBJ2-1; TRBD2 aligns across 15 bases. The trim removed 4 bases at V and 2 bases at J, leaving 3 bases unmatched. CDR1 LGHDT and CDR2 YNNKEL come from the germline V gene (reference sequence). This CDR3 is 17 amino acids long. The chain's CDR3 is CASSLRTSGRAYNEQFF. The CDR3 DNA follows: TGTGCCAGCAGCCTCCGGACTAGCGGGAGGGCCTACAATGAGCAGTTCTTC.

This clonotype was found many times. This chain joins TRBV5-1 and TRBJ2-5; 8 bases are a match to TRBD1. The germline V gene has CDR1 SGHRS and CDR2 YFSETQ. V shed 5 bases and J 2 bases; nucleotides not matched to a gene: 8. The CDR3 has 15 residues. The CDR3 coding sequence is TGCGCCAGCAGGGACACCGGGACAGGTCAAGAGACCCAGTACTTC. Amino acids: CASRDTGTGQETQYF.

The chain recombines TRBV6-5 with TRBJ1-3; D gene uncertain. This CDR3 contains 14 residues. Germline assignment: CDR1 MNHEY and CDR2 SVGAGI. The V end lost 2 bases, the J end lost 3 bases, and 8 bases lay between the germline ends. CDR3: CASSYLQDGNTIYF. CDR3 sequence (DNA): TGTGCCAGCAGTTACCTCCAGGATGGAAACACCATATATTTT.

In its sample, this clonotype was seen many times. CDR3 bases: TGCAGTGGAGCGTTTGAAGAGACCCAGTACTTC. Translated: CSGAFEETQYF. V and J are TRBV20-1 and TRBJ2-5; D is uncertain. Per germline, CDR1 DFQATT and CDR2 SNEGSKA (reference sequence). The CDR3 sequence is 11 residues long. The ends were cut back, 7 bases at V and 3 bases at J, with 9 bases in the middle.

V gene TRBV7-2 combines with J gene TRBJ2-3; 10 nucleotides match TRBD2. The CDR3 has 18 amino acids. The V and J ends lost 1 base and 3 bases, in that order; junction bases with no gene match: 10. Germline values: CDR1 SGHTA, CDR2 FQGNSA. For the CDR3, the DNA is TGTGCCAGCAGCTTAGGCTATTCCCTAGCGGGGGAAACAGATACGCAGTATTTT. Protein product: CASSLGYSLAGETDTQYF.

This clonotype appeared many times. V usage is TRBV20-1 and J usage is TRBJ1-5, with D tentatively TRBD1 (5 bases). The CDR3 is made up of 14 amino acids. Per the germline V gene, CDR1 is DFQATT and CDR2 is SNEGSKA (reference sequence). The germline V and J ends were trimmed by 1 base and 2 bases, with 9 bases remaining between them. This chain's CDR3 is CSARAGGGNQPQHF. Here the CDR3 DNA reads TGCAGTGCTAGAGCGGGGGGAGGCAATCAGCCCCAGCATTTT.

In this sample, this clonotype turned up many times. DNA of the CDR3: TGTGCCAGCAGTCGACAGGGCCCGGATCAGCCCCAGCATTTT. Translated: CASSRQGPDQPQHF. The V call is TRBV12-3 or TRBV12-4, the J call TRBJ1-5; 7 bases agree with TRBD1. J was trimmed by 5 bases and V by 5 bases; bases with no gene match: 6. This CDR3 spans 14 amino acids.

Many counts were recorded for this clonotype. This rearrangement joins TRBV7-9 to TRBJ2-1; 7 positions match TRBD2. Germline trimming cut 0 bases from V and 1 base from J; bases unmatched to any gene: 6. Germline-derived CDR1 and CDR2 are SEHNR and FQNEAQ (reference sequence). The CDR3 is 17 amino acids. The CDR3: CASSLARGTRSYNEQFF. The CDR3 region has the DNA TGTGCCAGCAGCTTAGCGCGGGGGACCCGTTCCTACAATGAGCAGTTCTTC.

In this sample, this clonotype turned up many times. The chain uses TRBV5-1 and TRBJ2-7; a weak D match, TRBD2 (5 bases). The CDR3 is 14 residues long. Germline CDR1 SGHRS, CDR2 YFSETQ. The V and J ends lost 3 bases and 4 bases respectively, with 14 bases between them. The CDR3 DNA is TGCGCCAGCAGCTGGGGAGCGGAAAGTTACGAGCAGTACTTC. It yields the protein CASSWGAESYEQYF.

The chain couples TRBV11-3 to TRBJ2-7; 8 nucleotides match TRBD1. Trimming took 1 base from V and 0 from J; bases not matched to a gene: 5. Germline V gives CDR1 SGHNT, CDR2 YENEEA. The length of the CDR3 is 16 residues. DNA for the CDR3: TGTGCCAGCAGCTTAGGCCAGGGGGCGGTCTCCTACGAGCAGTACTTC. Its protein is CASSLGQGAVSYEQYF.

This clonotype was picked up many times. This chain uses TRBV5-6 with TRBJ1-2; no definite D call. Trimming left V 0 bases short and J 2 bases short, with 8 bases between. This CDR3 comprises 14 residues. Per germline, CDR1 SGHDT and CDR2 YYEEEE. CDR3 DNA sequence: TGTGCCAGCAGCTTGGGCAGTCCGAACTATGGCTACACCTTC. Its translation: CASSLGSPNYGYTF.